Below, 29 T cell receptor beta chains from the same sample are listed, as sequenced in a study of technical replicates of blood from several donors. Here immunoSEQ multiplex PCR was the method, and the copy in TCRdb shows in-frame clones only, minus some. This table has approximately 97,000 clones, about 96% appearing once. Sequenced material: T cells isolated from PBMCs. The source is a human donor in good health.

The CDR3 DNA reads as TGTGCCAGCAGCTTACAGGACAGGGGGAACACTGAAGCTTTCTTT. Its translation is CASSLQDRGNTEAFF. V and J are TRBV7-6 and TRBJ1-1, with 9 bases matching TRBD1. V was pared by 2 bases and J by 1 base, with 2 bases of the junction left unmatched. The length of the CDR3 is 15 residues. Germline V gene lookup returns CDR1 SGHVS and CDR2 FNYEAQ. Based on the CDR3 plus reference TRBV7-6 and TRBJ1-1, the full variable domain is GAGVSQSPRYKVTKRGQDVALRCDPISGHVSLYWYRQALGQGPEFLTYFNYEAQQDKSGLPNDRFSAERPEGSISTLTIQRTEQRDSAMYRCASSLQDRGNTEAFFGQGTRLTVV.

The V gene is TRBV5-6, the J gene TRBJ2-7; 7 bases match TRBD1. CDR1 is SGHDT, CDR2 YYEEEE, per germline. J gave up 7 bases and V 4 bases, and 17 bases lay outside the gene matches. The CDR3 loop spans 16 amino acids. The CDR3 DNA is TGTGCCAGCAGCCTGATTGGGACAGATCTTATCAAAGAGCAGTACTTC. Residues: CASSLIGTDLIKEQYF.

The rearrangement links TRBV5-6 to TRBJ1-4; D is uncertain. CDR3 length: 16 residues. Germline V lookup: CDR1 SGHDT, CDR2 YYEEEE. V gave up 1 base and J gave up 7 bases, with 17 bases separating them. The CDR3 DNA sequence: TGTGCCAGCAGCTTGCGGGGTCGATGGGAAGGTGAAAAACTGTTTTTT. Amino acid sequence: CASSLRGRWEGEKLFF.

The gene calls are TRBV4-1 and TRBJ2-2; weak D call: TRBD1 (5 bases). With 0 bases removed from V and 7 bases from J, the gap between germline ends came to 21 bases. The CDR3 covers 18 residues. Germline V gene data show CDR1 as MGHRA and CDR2 as YSYEKL. CDR3 DNA: TGCGCCAGCAGCCAAGATGGGCCTGACAGTGGCCGATACGGGGAGCTGTTTTTT. It encodes CASSQDGPDSGRYGELFF.

This rearrangement joins TRBV6-5 to TRBJ2-7; 9 bases agree with TRBD2. Trimming at V came to 6 bases and at J to 3 bases, leaving 6 bases not matched to a gene. The CDR3 has 14 amino acids. Germline V gene data show CDR1 as MNHEY and CDR2 as SVGAGI. The CDR3 spells CASRSLAGRYEQYF. The CDR3 region has the DNA TGTGCCAGCAGGAGCCTAGCGGGACGCTACGAGCAGTACTTC.

The rearrangement uses TRBV7-3 and TRBJ2-7; perhaps TRBD1 as D (6 bases). Between the trimmed V and J ends, which lost 4 bases and 3 bases, there was a span of 13 bases. The CDR3 extends over 14 amino acids. In germline, CDR1 is SGHTA, CDR2 FQGTGA. This chain's CDR3 is CASSYRAGDYEQYF. The CDR3 region has the DNA TGTGCCAGCAGCTACCGGGCAGGGGACTACGAGCAGTACTTC.

This clone was detected only once. The genes are TRBV15 and TRBJ2-5; TRBD2 matches at 12 bases. V lost 1 base to trimming and J lost 4 bases; unmatched junction nucleotides: 13. The CDR3 covers 19 residues. Per germline, CDR1 LNHNV and CDR2 YYDKDF (reference sequence). CDR3 nucleotide sequence: TGTGCCACCAGCAGAGTCCCGGGACTAGCGGGCCTAGGGCGAGAGACCCAGTACTTC. Translation gives CATSRVPGLAGLGRETQYF. Drawing the rest from reference TRBV15 and TRBJ2-5, the complete variable domain is DAMVIQNPRYQVTQFGKPVTLSCSQTLNHNVMYWYQQKSSQAPKLLFHYYDKDFNNEADTPDNFQSRRPNTSFCFLDIRSPGLGDTAMYLCATSRVPGLAGLGRETQYFGPGTRLLVL.

This CDR3 is CASRIRQYSGEQYF. In DNA form, the CDR3 reads TGTGCCAGTAGAATAAGACAGTATTCCGGCGAGCAGTACTTC. This chain joins TRBV19 and TRBJ2-7; perhaps TRBD1 as D (5 bases). CDR1 and CDR2 from the germline V gene are LNHDA and SQIVND (reference sequence). This CDR3 spans 14 amino acids. The V end was cut by 6 bases, the J end by 6 bases, with 18 bases between.

This chain links TRBV9 with TRBJ2-7; D uncertain. Trimming removed 4 bases from V and 2 bases from J, with 13 bases in between. The CDR3 loop spans 14 amino acids. Germline values: CDR1 SGDLS, CDR2 YYNGEE. CDR3 coding DNA: TGTGCCAGCAGCCCAGTTGTTCCTCCCTACGAGCAGTACTTC. Its translation is CASSPVVPPYEQYF.

This chain connects TRBV6-5 to TRBJ1-1, with D perhaps matching TRBD1 (6 bases). The CDR3 covers 14 residues. Trimming removed 6 bases from V and 3 bases from J, with 14 bases in between. Germline V gives CDR1 MNHEY, CDR2 SVGAGI. The CDR3 DNA sequence: TGTGCCAGCAGCCCTGACAGGAGGCACACTGAAGCTTTCTTT. This gives the protein CASSPDRRHTEAFF.

This chain uses TRBV7-3 with TRBJ2-1, with 9 bases lining up with TRBD1. V lost 4 bases, J lost 7 bases, and 5 bases stayed unmatched. This CDR3 contains 14 residues. CDR1 and CDR2 from the germline V gene are SGHTA and FQGTGA. CDR3 protein: CASSSQGASNEQFF. The CDR3, as DNA: TGTGCCAGCAGCTCACAGGGGGCCAGTAATGAGCAGTTCTTC.

The chain employs TRBV30 and TRBJ2-5; a possible D gene is TRBD2 (6 bases). Germline-derived CDR1 and CDR2 are GTSNPN and SVGIG (reference sequence). This CDR3 spans 16 amino acids. The V end lost 4 bases, the J end lost 5 bases, and 23 bases lay between the germline ends. Written as DNA, the CDR3 is TGTGCCTGGAACGAGGGCAGCGGGCCCTGGGGGGAGACCCAGTACTTC. Translation gives CAWNEGSGPWGETQYF.

The CDR3, as DNA: TGTGCCAGCAGCTCCCAAGCCGGCACCGGGGAGCTGTTTTTT. It is translated as CASSSQAGTGELFF. The V call is TRBV7-3, the J call TRBJ2-2; D gene uncertain. The length of the CDR3 is 14 residues. The germline V gene encodes CDR1 SGHTA and CDR2 FQGTGA. Between the trimmed V and J ends, which lost 4 bases and 4 bases, there was a span of 10 bases.

V and J are TRBV18 and TRBJ2-7; D might be TRBD2 (6 bases). CDR3 size: 12 residues. V was pared by 4 bases and J by 6 bases, with 10 bases between. Germline V lookup: CDR1 KGHSH, CDR2 LQKENI. CDR3 sequence: CASSLGGGEQYF. Written as DNA, the CDR3 is TGTGCCAGCTCACTCGGGGGAGGCGAGCAGTACTTC.

This chain uses TRBV7-9 with TRBJ2-5; 10 nucleotides align to TRBD2. Trimming took 7 bases from V and 4 from J; bases not matched to a gene: 6. This CDR3 is built from 14 residues. CDR1 is SEHNR and CDR2 is FQNEAQ in the germline V gene (reference sequence). The CDR3 here is CASTLAGAGETQYF. In nucleotides, the CDR3 is TGTGCCAGCACCCTAGCGGGAGCGGGAGAGACCCAGTACTTC.

This clone was seen more than once but under ten times. Here the CDR3 DNA reads TGTGCCATCAAGAGGGCGTTGGAGGGCTACACCTTC. It codes for CAIKRALEGYTF. V usage is TRBV5-4 and J usage is TRBJ1-2; no definite D call. Germline CDR1 and CDR2: SGHNT and YYREEE (reference sequence). The CDR3 loop spans 12 amino acids. The V and J ends lost 9 bases and 8 bases respectively, with 17 bases between them.

This clone showed up just once. V is TRBV7-2 and J is TRBJ2-5; D is perhaps TRBD2 (6 bases). The CDR3 length is 16 residues. The V gene's germline CDR1 is SGHTA and CDR2 FQGNSA. V dropped 5 bases and J dropped 1 base, with 17 bases sitting between them. Here the CDR3 DNA reads TGTGCCAGCAGCCCGCGTAGGGCGGGACCCCAAGAGACCCAGTACTTC. Amino acids: CASSPRRAGPQETQYF. The full variable domain, with the rest looked up from reference TRBV7-2 and TRBJ2-5, is GAGVSQSPSNKVTEKGKDVELRCDPISGHTALYWYRQSLGQGLEFLIYFQGNSAPDKSGLPSDRFSAERTGGSVSTLTIQRTQQEDSAVYLCASSPRRAGPQETQYFGPGTRLLVL.

The chain joins TRBV25-1 to TRBJ2-1, with 11 bases lining up with TRBD2. The germline gives CDR1 MGHDK, CDR2 SYGVNS. The CDR3 is 13 residues long. V lost 2 bases to trimming and J lost 14 bases; unmatched junction nucleotides: 5. The CDR3 region is CASSERLAGSEFF. The CDR3 region has the DNA TGTGCCAGCAGTGAACGACTAGCGGGATCCGAGTTCTTC.

The chain recombines TRBV27 with TRBJ2-1; 9 bases fit TRBD2. The germline V gene has CDR1 MNHEY and CDR2 SMNVEV (reference sequence). V lost 2 bases to trimming and J lost 3 bases; unmatched junction nucleotides: 5. The CDR3 extends over 16 amino acids. The CDR3 DNA reads as TGTGCCAGCAGTTTAAAGTGGCGGGAGGGCTACAATGAGCAGTTCTTC. This codes for CASSLKWREGYNEQFF.

The chain uses TRBV18 and TRBJ2-3; 14 nucleotides line up with TRBD2. V shed 4 bases and J 1 base; nucleotides not matched to a gene: 13. The germline gives CDR1 KGHSH, CDR2 LQKENI. CDR3 length equals 20 residues. The CDR3 sequence: CASSQRTSGRLSVGTDTQYF. In DNA form, the CDR3 reads TGTGCCAGCTCACAACGGACTAGCGGGAGGTTGTCGGTGGGCACAGATACGCAGTATTTT.

The chain uses TRBV5-6 and TRBJ1-1; 7 bases agree with TRBD1. Trimming at V came to 4 bases and at J to 1 base, leaving 7 bases not matched to a gene. The CDR3 sequence is 15 residues long. Germline CDR1 SGHDT, CDR2 YYEEEE. CDR3 residues: CASSLTGTRNTEAFF. The CDR3 DNA sequence: TGTGCCAGCAGCCTGACAGGGACAAGGAACACTGAAGCTTTCTTT.

This rearrangement joins TRBV6-5 to TRBJ1-5; D gene ambiguous. Germline CDR1 MNHEY, CDR2 SVGAGI. The CDR3 has 13 residues. V lost 7 bases, J lost 3 bases, and 10 bases lay in between. The CDR3 loop is CASKMTYNQPQHF. DNA for the CDR3: TGTGCCAGCAAAATGACATACAATCAGCCCCAGCATTTT.

Notes on this clone: In the same sample, other DNA sequences code for this CDR3. This chain uses TRBV7-9 with TRBJ2-7; D gene uncertain. Trimming pared 5 bases from V and 3 bases from J, leaving 5 bases between. In germline, CDR1 is SEHNR, CDR2 FQNEAQ (reference sequence). The CDR3 sequence is 11 residues long. CDR3 DNA: TGTGCCAGCAGCCTACGCTACGAGCAGTACTTC. Encoded protein: CASSLRYEQYF. Complete variable domain (other parts from reference TRBV7-9 and TRBJ2-7): DTGVSQNPRHKITKRGQNVTFRCDPISEHNRLYWYRQTLGQGPEFLTYFQNEAQLEKSRLLSDRFSAERPKGSFSTLEIQRTEQGDSAMYLCASSLRYEQYFGPGTRLTVT.

V usage is TRBV18 and J usage is TRBJ2-7; 13 bases are shared with TRBD2. The CDR3 sequence is 15 residues long. The germline V gene has CDR1 KGHSH and CDR2 LQKENI. V shed 3 bases and J 1 base; nucleotides not matched to a gene: 0. CDR3 protein: CASSPGLAGSYEQYF. In nucleotides, the CDR3 is TGTGCCAGCTCACCGGGACTAGCGGGATCCTACGAGCAGTACTTC.

The gene calls are TRBV14 and TRBJ2-5; D is perhaps TRBD2 (6 bases). Germline V gene data show CDR1 as SGHDN and CDR2 as FVKESK. The CDR3 is 15 residues long. The V end lost 4 bases, the J end lost 5 bases, and 17 bases lay between the germline ends. CDR3 in amino acids: CASSPGGRDRETQYF. The CDR3 DNA follows: TGTGCCAGCAGCCCAGGCGGGCGGGATAGGGAGACCCAGTACTTC.

This chain connects TRBV6-6 to TRBJ1-5; D is uncertain. The ends were cut back, 7 bases at V and 5 bases at J, with 12 bases in the middle. This CDR3 contains 13 residues. In germline, CDR1 is MNHNY, CDR2 SVGAGI (reference sequence). The DNA of the CDR3 is TGTGCCAGCAATGTAGCGATCGATCAGCCCCAGCATTTT. It translates to CASNVAIDQPQHF.

The rearrangement joins TRBV12-5 to TRBJ1-1; no firm D call. V was pared by 0 bases and J by 3 bases, with 20 bases between. This CDR3 comprises 18 residues. From germline, CDR1 is LGHNT and CDR2 FRNRAP. The CDR3 protein is CASGLVRLFEGSYTEAFF. CDR3 DNA: TGTGCTAGTGGTTTGGTACGTTTATTTGAGGGTTCTTACACTGAAGCTTTCTTT.

This rearrangement joins TRBV9 to TRBJ2-7; 10 bases are shared with TRBD2. The CDR3 length is 15 residues. V gave up 2 bases and J gave up 4 bases; unmatched junction bases: 6. Germline CDR1 SGDLS, CDR2 YYNGEE. The CDR3 reads CASSVVASGSYEQYF. CDR3 in DNA: TGTGCCAGCAGCGTGGTGGCTAGCGGGAGTTACGAGCAGTACTTC.

This chain uses TRBV10-3 with TRBJ2-7; possible D gene TRBD2, 6 bases. Germline CDR1 is ENHRY and CDR2 is SYGVKD. There are 12 residues in the CDR3. V dropped 4 bases and J dropped 7 bases, with 11 bases sitting between them. CDR3 sequence (DNA): TGTGCCATCAGTGGTGAGGGAGGAGAGCAGTACTTC. Amino acid sequence: CAISGEGGEQYF.